The 21 T cell receptor beta chains presented below share a single source sample, sequenced in a study of T-cell reconstitution after alpha-beta-depleted transplantation in children. Unique molecular identifiers were incorporated during preparation of the TCRbeta library. TCRdb ran MiXCR on the PCR reads and lists one entry per CDR3 protein. The repertoire consists of approximately 400,000 distinct CDR3 sequences, with about a sixth occurring once and the leading ten covering under 30%. The sequenced sample was PBMCs, mostly from graft donor cells, obtained 360 days after TCRalphabeta/CD19-depleted stem cell transplant. Source of these receptors: a boy under two years old who had a stem cell transplant for Wiskott-Aldrich syndrome, so the T cells may come from the graft donor.

In this sample, this clonotype turned up many times. The chain joins TRBV12-3 or TRBV12-4 to TRBJ2-1; D possibly uses TRBD1 or TRBD2 (6 bases each). The CDR3 is 15 residues long. V lost 3 bases, J lost 3 bases, and 12 bases lay in between. CDR3 loop: CASSFSGAGYNEQFF. The CDR3 DNA follows: TGTGCCAGCAGTTTCTCGGGGGCTGGCTACAATGAGCAGTTCTTC.

This clonotype came up a few times. The J gene is TRBJ1-2, the V gene TRBV5-1, with a possible D match to TRBD1 (6 bases). CDR1 and CDR2 (germline): SGHRS, YFSETQ. The CDR3 runs 15 residues. Trimming removed 4 bases at V and 2 bases at J, with 15 bases between. CDR3 DNA sequence: TGCGCCAGCAGCGACAGGACCTCTCTGAACTATGGCTACACCTTC. As protein: CASSDRTSLNYGYTF.

CDR3 DNA: TGTGCCAGCAGTCGGCGAGGTGAGCAGTTCTTC. Translation: CASSRRGEQFF. The chain recombines TRBV2 with TRBJ2-1; D unclear. The germline gives CDR1 SNHLY, CDR2 FYNNEI. V lost 5 bases to trimming and J lost 9 bases, with 8 bases between them. The CDR3 totals 11 residues.

The chain has TRBV5-4 and TRBJ2-1; D possibly corresponds to TRBD2 (6 bases). The CDR3 spans 15 residues. The ends were cut back, 0 bases at V and 10 bases at J, with 17 bases in the middle. CDR1 and CDR2 from the germline V gene are SGHNT and YYREEE (reference sequence). The CDR3 DNA reads as TGTGCCAGCAGCTTGGCCGCAACCTCCCGGGGGGAGCAGTTCTTC. Protein sequence: CASSLAATSRGEQFF. The variable domain in full, completed from reference TRBV5-4 and TRBJ2-1, reads ETGVTQSPTHLIKTRGQQVTLRCSSQSGHNTVSWYQQALGQGPQFIFQYYREEENGRGNFPPRFSGLQFPNYSSELNVNALELDDSALYLCASSLAATSRGEQFFGPGTRLTVL.

This clonotype showed up just a few times. CDR3 in amino acids: CSAGSTSGFSTDTQYF. Written as DNA, the CDR3 is TGCAGCGCCGGGTCGACTAGCGGATTTAGCACAGATACGCAGTATTTT. This sequence joins TRBV29-1 and TRBJ2-3, with 9 bases identical to TRBD2. This CDR3 has 16 residues. The V and J ends lost 7 bases and 0 bases, in that order; junction bases with no gene match: 11. CDR1 and CDR2 from the germline V gene are SQVTM and ANQGSEA.

There are a few counts of this clonotype. The chain uses TRBV5-6 and TRBJ2-7; 7 bases line up with TRBD2. Germline assignment: CDR1 SGHDT and CDR2 YYEEEE. Trimming cost V 3 bases and J 6 bases; bases outside gene matches: 15. The CDR3 has 16 residues. As DNA, the CDR3 is TGTGCCAGCAGCTCCCTGGTCGCGGGGGTTTCATGCGAGCAGTACTTC. It yields the protein CASSSLVAGVSCEQYF.

V and J are TRBV12-3 or TRBV12-4 and TRBJ2-2; D possibly matches TRBD1 or TRBD2 (5 bases each). Trimming shortened V by 8 bases and J by 8 bases, and 18 bases separated the two germline ends. CDR3 length equals 14 residues. The CDR3 reads CASGTGPLRGELFF. CDR3 DNA sequence: TGTGCCAGCGGGACCGGGCCCCTCCGTGGGGAGCTGTTTTTT.

At least ten counts were recorded for this clonotype. The chain employs TRBV29-1 and TRBJ2-5; 8 bases map to TRBD2. CDR1 is SQVTM, CDR2 ANQGSEA, per germline. The CDR3 is made up of 16 amino acids. The trim removed 0 bases at V and 5 bases at J, leaving 11 bases unmatched. The CDR3 coding sequence is TGCAGCGTTGAAGATCCCGGGAGGGCCTTCCGGGAGACCCAGTACTTC. This gives the protein CSVEDPGRAFRETQYF.

In its sample, this clonotype was seen a few times. The chain combines TRBV27 with TRBJ2-1; possibly TRBD2 for D (6 bases). Trimming removed 8 bases from V and 6 bases from J, with 20 bases in between. CDR3 length: 15 residues. CDR1 is MNHEY and CDR2 is SMNVEV in the germline V gene (reference sequence). As DNA, the CDR3 is TGTGCCAGCTACGCGCGGCAGAGGGAGGTCAATGAGCAGTTCTTC. Amino acid sequence: CASYARQREVNEQFF.

This clonotype occurred a few times. The chain recombines TRBV5-5 with TRBJ2-7, with D perhaps matching TRBD1 or TRBD2 (6 bases each). The CDR3 has 14 residues. V was pared by 2 bases and J by 5 bases, with 14 bases between. Germline values: CDR1 SGHKS, CDR2 YYEKEE (reference sequence). Here the CDR3 reads CASSFGTWTNEQYF. For the CDR3, the DNA is TGTGCCAGCAGCTTCGGGACATGGACTAACGAGCAGTACTTC.

This clonotype was counted only a few times. The chain combines TRBV24-1 with TRBJ2-7; TRBD1 aligns across 10 bases. This CDR3 contains 14 residues. Germline CDR1 KGHDR, CDR2 SFDVKD. After removal of 3 bases from V and 4 bases from J, the junction contained 2 bases not matched to a gene. This chain's CDR3 is CATSDPGQGYEQYF. The CDR3 DNA reads TGTGCCACCAGTGATCCGGGACAGGGGTACGAGCAGTACTTC.

This clonotype was detected a few times. V and J are TRBV10-3 and TRBJ2-7, with D perhaps matching TRBD1 or TRBD2 (6 bases each). The germline V gene has CDR1 ENHRY and CDR2 SYGVKD. CDR3 size: 14 residues. The V end was cut by 10 bases, the J end by 6 bases, with 22 bases between. In nucleotides, the CDR3 is TGTGCCACCACGAGCGGGCTAGCAGGGGTCGAGCAGTACTTC. It codes for CATTSGLAGVEQYF.

This clonotype was counted a few times. The chain has TRBV10-3 and TRBJ2-3; weak D call: TRBD2 (5 bases). V lost 11 bases and J 2 bases, leaving 14 bases between the germline ends. The CDR3 totals 13 residues. CDR1 ENHRY and CDR2 SYGVKD come from the germline V gene. CDR3 loop: CAVTKRITDTQYF. The DNA for the CDR3 is TGTGCCGTAACAAAGCGGATCACAGATACGCAGTATTTT.

The chain has TRBV20-1 and TRBJ2-3; the match to TRBD2 covers 8 bases. Germline values: CDR1 DFQATT, CDR2 SNEGSKA (reference sequence). The CDR3 spans 14 residues. Unmatched junction bases numbered 13, after V lost 6 bases and J lost 8 bases. The DNA of the CDR3 is TGCAGTGCAATTCATAGCGGGGCGCGGGGTACGCAGTATTTT. It codes for CSAIHSGARGTQYF.

The V and J genes are TRBV12-3 or TRBV12-4 and TRBJ1-5; D remains ambiguous. The V end lost 0 bases, the J end lost 6 bases, and 6 bases lay between the germline ends. The CDR3 length is 13 residues. In nucleotides, the CDR3 is TGTGCCAGCAGTTTAGCTCTAATTCAGCCCCAGCATTTT. This sequence encodes CASSLALIQPQHF.

This clonotype has just a few counts. The J gene is TRBJ2-1, the V gene TRBV27, with 11 bases aligning to TRBD2. CDR1 MNHEY and CDR2 SMNVEV come from the germline V gene (reference sequence). Trimming at V came to 4 bases and at J to 5 bases, leaving 4 bases not matched to a gene. The CDR3 runs to 15 residues. CDR3 loop: CASSSGTSGNNEQFF. The CDR3 nucleotides are TGTGCCAGCAGTTCCGGGACTAGCGGTAACAATGAGCAGTTCTTC.

This chain links TRBV5-6 with TRBJ2-2; a weak D match, TRBD1 (6 bases). Germline CDR1 is SGHDT and CDR2 is YYEEEE. CDR3 size: 15 residues. V lost 2 bases and J 3 bases, leaving 11 bases between the germline ends. CDR3 DNA: TGTGCCAGCAGCTTTCACAGGGTTTACACCGGGGAGCTGTTTTTT. Its protein product is CASSFHRVYTGELFF.

The CDR3 reads CSASTPGLGHEQYF. For the CDR3, the DNA is TGCAGTGCTAGCACTCCGGGACTAGGCCACGAGCAGTACTTC. V gene TRBV20-1 combines with J gene TRBJ2-7; TRBD2 aligns across 8 bases. The J segment lost 5 bases and the V segment lost 3 bases, leaving 9 bases of the junction unmatched. Germline CDR1 reads DFQATT; CDR2 reads SNEGSKA (reference sequence). The CDR3 extends over 14 amino acids.

This chain links TRBV30 with TRBJ2-1; D may be TRBD2 (6 bases). Germline CDR1 and CDR2: GTSNPN and SVGIG (reference sequence). The CDR3 spans 15 residues. Trimming removed 3 bases at V and 3 bases at J, with 15 bases between. CDR3 in amino acids: CAWRRLANLYNEQFF. The CDR3 DNA reads TGTGCCTGGAGGCGTCTAGCGAACCTCTACAATGAGCAGTTCTTC.

The chain carries TRBV13 and TRBJ1-6; D possibly corresponds to TRBD1 (5 bases). This CDR3 has 15 amino acids. V shed 9 bases and J shed 5 bases, with 17 bases lying between them. Germline CDR1 and CDR2: PRHDT and FYEKMQ (reference sequence). CDR3: CARRQWEGDNSPLHF. Written as DNA, the CDR3 is TGTGCCAGACGACAGTGGGAAGGGGATAATTCACCCCTCCACTTT.

Many counts were recorded for this clonotype. The chain uses TRBV12-3 or TRBV12-4 and TRBJ2-7, with a weak D call TRBD1 (6 bases). Deletions cut 2 bases from V and 2 bases from J, with 19 bases between. CDR3 size: 17 residues. The CDR3 bases are TGTGCCAGCAGTTTAAACAGAGGGACACTCACCCCCTACGAGCAGTACTTC. Its protein is CASSLNRGTLTPYEQYF.